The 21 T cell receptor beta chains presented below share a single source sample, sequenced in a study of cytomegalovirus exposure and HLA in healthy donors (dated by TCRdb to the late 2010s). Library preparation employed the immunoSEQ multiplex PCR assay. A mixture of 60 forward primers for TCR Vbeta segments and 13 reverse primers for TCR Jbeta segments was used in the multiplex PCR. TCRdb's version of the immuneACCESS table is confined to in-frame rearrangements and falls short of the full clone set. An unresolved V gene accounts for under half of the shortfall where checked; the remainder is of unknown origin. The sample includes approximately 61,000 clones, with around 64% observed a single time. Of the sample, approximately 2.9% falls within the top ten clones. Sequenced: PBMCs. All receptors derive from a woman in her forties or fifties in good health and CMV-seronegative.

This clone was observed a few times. Here the CDR3 reads CASSLGQEVYGYTF. CDR3 nucleotides: TGTGCCAGCAGCTTGGGACAGGAGGTCTATGGCTACACCTTC. The chain is built from TRBV28 and TRBJ1-2, with 8 positions matching TRBD1. V shed 6 bases and J 4 bases; nucleotides not matched to a gene: 7. Germline assignment: CDR1 MDHEN and CDR2 SYDVKM. The CDR3 has 14 residues.

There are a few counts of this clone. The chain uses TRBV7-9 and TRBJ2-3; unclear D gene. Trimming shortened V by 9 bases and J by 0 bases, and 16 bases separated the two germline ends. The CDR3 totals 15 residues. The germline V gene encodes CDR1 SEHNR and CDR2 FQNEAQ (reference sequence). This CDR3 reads CASIPWAVSTDTQYF. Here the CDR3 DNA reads TGTGCCAGTATCCCTTGGGCTGTTAGCACAGATACGCAGTATTTT.

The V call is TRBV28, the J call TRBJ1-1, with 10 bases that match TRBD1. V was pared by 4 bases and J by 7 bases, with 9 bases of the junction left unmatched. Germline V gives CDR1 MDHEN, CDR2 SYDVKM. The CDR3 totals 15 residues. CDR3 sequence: CASSSGTGVYGEAFF. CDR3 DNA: TGTGCCAGCAGTTCGGGGACAGGGGTTTACGGTGAAGCTTTCTTT.

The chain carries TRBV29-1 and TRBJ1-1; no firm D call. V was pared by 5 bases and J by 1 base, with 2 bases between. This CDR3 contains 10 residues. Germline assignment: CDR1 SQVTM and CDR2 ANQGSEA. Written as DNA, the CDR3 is TGCAGCGTTCAGAACACTGAAGCTTTCTTT. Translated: CSVQNTEAFF.

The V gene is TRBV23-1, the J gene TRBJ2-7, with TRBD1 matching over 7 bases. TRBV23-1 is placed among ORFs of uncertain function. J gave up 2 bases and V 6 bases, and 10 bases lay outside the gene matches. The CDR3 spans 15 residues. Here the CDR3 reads CASRPKRGQPYEQYF. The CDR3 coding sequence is TGCGCCAGCAGACCAAAACGGGGACAGCCCTACGAGCAGTACTTC.

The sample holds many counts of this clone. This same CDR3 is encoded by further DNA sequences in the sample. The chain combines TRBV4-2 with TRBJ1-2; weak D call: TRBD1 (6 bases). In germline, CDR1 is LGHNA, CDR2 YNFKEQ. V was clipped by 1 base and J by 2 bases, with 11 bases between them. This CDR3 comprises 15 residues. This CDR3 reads CASSQGQAPNYGYTF. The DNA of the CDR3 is TGTGCCAGCAGCCAAGGACAGGCGCCCAACTATGGCTACACCTTC.

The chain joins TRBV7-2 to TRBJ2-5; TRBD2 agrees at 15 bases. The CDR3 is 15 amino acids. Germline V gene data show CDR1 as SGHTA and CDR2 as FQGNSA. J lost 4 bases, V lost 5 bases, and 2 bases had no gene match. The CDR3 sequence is CASSQGLAGGETQYF. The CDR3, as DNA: TGTGCCAGCAGCCAGGGACTAGCGGGAGGAGAGACCCAGTACTTC. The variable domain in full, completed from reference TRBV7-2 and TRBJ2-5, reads GAGVSQSPSNKVTEKGKDVELRCDPISGHTALYWYRQSLGQGLEFLIYFQGNSAPDKSGLPSDRFSAERTGGSVSTLTIQRTQQEDSAVYLCASSQGLAGGETQYFGPGTRLLVL.

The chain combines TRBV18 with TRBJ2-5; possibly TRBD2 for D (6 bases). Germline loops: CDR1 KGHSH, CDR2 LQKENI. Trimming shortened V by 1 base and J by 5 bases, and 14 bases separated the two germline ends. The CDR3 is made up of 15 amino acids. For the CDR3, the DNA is TGTGCCAGCTCACCACTAGGAGGGTTTCGGGAGACCCAGTACTTC. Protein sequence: CASSPLGGFRETQYF.

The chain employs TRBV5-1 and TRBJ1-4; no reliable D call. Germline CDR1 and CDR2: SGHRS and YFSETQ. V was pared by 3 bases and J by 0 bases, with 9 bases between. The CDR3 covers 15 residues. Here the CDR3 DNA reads TGCGCCAGCAGCTCCAGATCTGCAACTAATGAAAAACTGTTTTTT. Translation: CASSSRSATNEKLFF. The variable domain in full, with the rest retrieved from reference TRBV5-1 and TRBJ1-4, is KAGVTQTPRYLIKTRGQQVTLSCSPISGHRSVSWYQQTPGQGLQFLFEYFSETQRNKGNFPGRFSGRQFSNSRSEMNVSTLELGDSALYLCASSSRSATNEKLFFGSGTQLSVL.

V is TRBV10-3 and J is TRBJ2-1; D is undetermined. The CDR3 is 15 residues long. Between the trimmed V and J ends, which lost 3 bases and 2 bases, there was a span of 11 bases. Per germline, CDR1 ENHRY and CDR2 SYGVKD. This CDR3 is CAISDNSLTYNEQFF. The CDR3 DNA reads TGTGCCATCAGTGATAACAGCCTTACCTACAATGAGCAGTTCTTC.

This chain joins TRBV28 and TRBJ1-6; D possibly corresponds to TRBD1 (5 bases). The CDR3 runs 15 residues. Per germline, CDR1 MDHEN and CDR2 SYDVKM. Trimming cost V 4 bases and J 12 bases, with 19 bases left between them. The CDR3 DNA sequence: TGTGCCAGCAGTTCCGCACCCAGGGAGGTTGAACCCCTCCACTTT. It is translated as CASSSAPREVEPLHF.

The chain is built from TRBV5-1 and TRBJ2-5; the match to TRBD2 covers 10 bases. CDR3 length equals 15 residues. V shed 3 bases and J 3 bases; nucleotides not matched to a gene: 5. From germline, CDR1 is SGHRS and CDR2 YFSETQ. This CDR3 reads CASSSSLAGEETQYF. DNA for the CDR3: TGCGCCAGCAGCTCCTCTCTAGCGGGAGAAGAGACCCAGTACTTC.

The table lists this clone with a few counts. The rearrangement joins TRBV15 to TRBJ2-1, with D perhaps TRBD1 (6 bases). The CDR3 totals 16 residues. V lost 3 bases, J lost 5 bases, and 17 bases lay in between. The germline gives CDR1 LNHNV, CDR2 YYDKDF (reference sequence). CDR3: CATSRGPGVGHNEQFF. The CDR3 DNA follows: TGTGCCACCAGCAGGGGCCCAGGGGTGGGTCACAATGAGCAGTTCTTC.

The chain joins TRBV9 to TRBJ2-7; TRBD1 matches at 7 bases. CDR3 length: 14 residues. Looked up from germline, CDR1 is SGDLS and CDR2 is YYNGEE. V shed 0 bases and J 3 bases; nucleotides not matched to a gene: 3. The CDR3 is CASSVAGQSYEQYF. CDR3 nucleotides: TGTGCCAGCAGCGTAGCGGGACAGAGCTACGAGCAGTACTTC.

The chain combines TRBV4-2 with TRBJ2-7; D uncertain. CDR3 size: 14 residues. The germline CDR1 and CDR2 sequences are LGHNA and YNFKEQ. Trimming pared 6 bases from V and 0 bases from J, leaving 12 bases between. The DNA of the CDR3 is TGTGCCAGCAGTCCGACACTTAGCTCCTACGAGCAGTACTTC. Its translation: CASSPTLSSYEQYF.

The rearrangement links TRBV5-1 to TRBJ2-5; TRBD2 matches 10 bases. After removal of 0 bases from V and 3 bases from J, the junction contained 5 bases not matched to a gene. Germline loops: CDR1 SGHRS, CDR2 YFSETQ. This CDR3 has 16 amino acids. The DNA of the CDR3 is TGCGCCAGCAGCTTGGCCGCCGGGACTAGCGAAGAGACCCAGTACTTC. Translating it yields CASSLAAGTSEETQYF.

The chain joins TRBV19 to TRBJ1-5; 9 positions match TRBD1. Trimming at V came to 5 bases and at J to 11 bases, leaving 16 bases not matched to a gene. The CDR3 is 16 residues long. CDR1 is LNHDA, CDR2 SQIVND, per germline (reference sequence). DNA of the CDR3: TGTGCCAGTAGTTCCCCCGGGACAGGGCGACGTTATTCCCAGCATTTT. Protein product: CASSSPGTGRRYSQHF.

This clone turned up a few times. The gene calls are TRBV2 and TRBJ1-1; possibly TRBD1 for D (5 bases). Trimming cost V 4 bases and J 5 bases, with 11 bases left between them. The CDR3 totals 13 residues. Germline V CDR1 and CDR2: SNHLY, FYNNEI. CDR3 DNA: TGTGCCAGCAGTGGGGAGGAGGGGACTGAAGCTTTCTTT. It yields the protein CASSGEEGTEAFF.

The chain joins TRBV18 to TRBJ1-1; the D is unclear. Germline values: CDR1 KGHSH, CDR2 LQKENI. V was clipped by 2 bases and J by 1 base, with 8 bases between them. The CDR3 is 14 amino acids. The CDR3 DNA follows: TGTGCCAGCTCACCAGCGGCAGAGAACACTGAAGCTTTCTTT. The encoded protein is CASSPAAENTEAFF.

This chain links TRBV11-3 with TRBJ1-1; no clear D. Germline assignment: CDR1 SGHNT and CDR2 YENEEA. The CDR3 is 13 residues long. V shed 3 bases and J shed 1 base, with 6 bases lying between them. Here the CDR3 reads CASSFQENTEAFF. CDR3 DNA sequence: TGTGCCAGCAGCTTTCAGGAGAACACTGAAGCTTTCTTT.

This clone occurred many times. In DNA, the CDR3 is TGTGCCAGCACCCGGGCGGGAGTGGACGAGCAGTACTTC. This gives the protein CASTRAGVDEQYF. This chain links TRBV14 with TRBJ2-7, with 7 bases lining up with TRBD2. The CDR3 runs 13 residues. The V and J ends lost 7 bases and 5 bases, in that order; junction bases with no gene match: 8. The germline V gene has CDR1 SGHDN and CDR2 FVKESK.